Shown below are 5 T cell receptor beta chains from a single sample sequenced in a study of blood T cell repertoires in COVID-19. Repertoires were generated with immunoSEQ multiplex PCR, while TCRdb's copy carries only in-frame clones and drops some. Of 180,000 or so clones listed, roughly 79% are singletons. Material: peripheral blood. These receptors came from a human donor with acute or convalescent COVID-19. The donor label of this sample is uncertain.

There are a few counts of this clone. V usage is TRBV7-2 and J usage is TRBJ2-1, with TRBD1 matching 11 bases. The CDR3 totals 15 residues. The V and J ends lost 6 bases and 7 bases, in that order; junction bases with no gene match: 8. Germline lookup yields CDR1 SGHTA and CDR2 FQGNSA. DNA of the CDR3: TGTGCCAGCAGTCGGGACAGGGGGTTGGGGAATGAGCAGTTCTTC. It codes for CASSRDRGLGNEQFF.

This chain links TRBV29-1 with TRBJ1-2; maybe TRBD1 (6 bases). Between the trimmed V and J ends, which lost 6 bases and 8 bases, there was a span of 16 bases. The CDR3 contains 12 residues. Per the germline V gene, CDR1 is SQVTM and CDR2 is ANQGSEA. This CDR3 reads CSVRGGRGGYTF. As DNA, the CDR3 is TGCAGCGTCCGCGGGGGGCGCGGGGGCTACACCTTC.

In this sample, this clone turned up once. This chain connects TRBV11-3 to TRBJ2-5; D is possibly TRBD2 (7 bases). Germline loops: CDR1 SGHNT, CDR2 YENEEA. The CDR3 is made up of 13 amino acids. The V end was cut by 8 bases, the J end by 4 bases, with 14 bases between. The CDR3 sequence: CASGGGRRETQYF. CDR3 DNA: TGTGCCAGCGGGGGCGGGAGAAGAGAGACCCAGTACTTC.

V gene TRBV10-1 combines with J gene TRBJ2-3; 7 bases are a match to TRBD1. V lost 6 bases, J lost 0 bases, and 6 bases stayed unmatched. This CDR3 spans 15 amino acids. Germline assignment: CDR1 WNHNN and CDR2 SYGVQD (reference sequence). The CDR3 loop reads CASSGQVTSTDTQYF. For the CDR3, the DNA is TGCGCCAGCAGCGGACAGGTCACTAGCACAGATACGCAGTATTTT.

Concerning this clone: The same CDR3 is also encoded by other DNA sequences in this sample. The chain is built from TRBV30 and TRBJ2-7; the match to TRBD2 covers 9 bases. V shed 3 bases and J 0 bases; nucleotides not matched to a gene: 0. CDR3 length: 13 amino acids. Germline V CDR1 and CDR2: GTSNPN, SVGIG (reference sequence). The DNA for the CDR3 is TGTGCCTGGAGACTAGCGGGCTCCTACGAGCAGTACTTC. Its translation: CAWRLAGSYEQYF.